Here is one T cell receptor beta chain with its context. Its matching antigen is unknown. The data originate from a study of T cells in Graves' hyperthyroidism and ophthalmopathy. Study background: It was at initial diagnosis, before any treatment, that peripheral blood was collected. Study conclusions and caveats: Classification by a 13 V-J model distinguished ophthalmopathy from stable hyperthyroidism. The majority of expanded thyroid clonotypes above 0.001 also appeared in blood.

RNA transcripts yielded amplified TCR beta CDR3 regions. First-round RT-PCR with HTBI primers amplified the TCR CDR3 region. In TCRdb, the multiplex PCR reads were re-called with MiXCR into one record per CDR3 protein. The sample consists of approximately 530,000 distinct CDR3 sequences, just under 20% of them appearing once. Isolation of PBMCs was performed on 8.5 to 10 ml fresh peripheral blood. Trimming took off 6 bases at V and 3 bases at J, with 11 bases between the two ends. The germline CDR1 and CDR2 sequences are LNHDA and SQIVND (reference sequence). The CDR3 covers 14 residues. Sequencing was performed on blood. The receptor was derived from a man in his forties with Graves' ophthalmopathy. This chain connects TRBV19 to TRBJ1-4; possibly TRBD1 for D (5 bases). The CDR3 loop reads CASRQQDSNEKLFF. The CDR3 coding sequence is TGTGCCAGTAGACAACAGGATTCTAATGAAAAACTGTTTTTT.